Presented here are 17 T cell receptor beta chains from one specimen sequenced in a study of control samples from healthy donors and cancer patients. Here immunoSEQ multiplex PCR was the method, and the copy in TCRdb shows in-frame clones only, minus some. This sample has about 84,000 clones, with roughly 89% found just once. The specimen sequenced was blood. These receptors all stem from a young man in good health.

In its sample, this clone was seen once. In DNA form, the CDR3 reads TGTGCCAGCAGTTACTCGTTCATGGTTAACTATGGCTACACCTTC. This sequence encodes CASSYSFMVNYGYTF. The rearrangement links TRBV6-5 to TRBJ1-2; D is ambiguous. The V and J ends lost 0 bases and 1 base respectively, with 9 bases between them. The V gene's germline CDR1 is MNHEY and CDR2 SVGAGI. The CDR3 spans 15 residues.

The chain links TRBV6-1 to TRBJ2-1; no firm D call. The germline V and J ends were trimmed by 2 bases and 4 bases, with 15 bases remaining between them. The CDR3 consists of 16 residues. Per the germline V gene, CDR1 is MNHNS and CDR2 is SASEGT. This chain's CDR3 is CASSESANWGYNEQFF. The CDR3 nucleotides are TGTGCCAGCAGTGAATCAGCCAACTGGGGTTACAATGAGCAGTTCTTC.

This sequence joins TRBV30 and TRBJ1-2; tentatively, D is TRBD1 (5 bases). V was pared by 1 base and J by 3 bases, with 12 bases between. The CDR3 covers 14 residues. CDR1 and CDR2 (germline): GTSNPN, SVGIG (reference sequence). The CDR3 is CAWSGEQAYYGYTF. The CDR3 DNA follows: TGTGCCTGGAGTGGGGAACAGGCCTACTATGGCTACACCTTC.

This chain links TRBV11-1 with TRBJ1-2, with TRBD1 matching over 7 bases. V shed 3 bases, J shed 7 bases, and the junction held 5 bases outside the gene matches. Germline V gene sequence: CDR1 SGHAT, CDR2 FQDESV (reference sequence). This CDR3 spans 13 amino acids. CDR3 region: CASSFEGAGGYTF. In nucleotides, the CDR3 is TGTGCCAGCAGCTTTGAGGGGGCCGGTGGCTACACCTTC.

The CDR3 sequence is CASSLVGHKNTEAFF. The CDR3 bases are TGTGCCAGCAGCTTGGTGGGACATAAGAACACTGAAGCTTTCTTT. V usage is TRBV5-4 and J usage is TRBJ1-1, with D perhaps TRBD1 (6 bases). This CDR3 comprises 15 residues. V was trimmed by 0 bases and J by 1 base, leaving 10 bases between them. The germline V gene encodes CDR1 SGHNT and CDR2 YYREEE (reference sequence).

J is TRBJ2-7 and V is TRBV10-3, with 7 bases identical to TRBD1. V was pared by 0 bases and J by 3 bases, with 2 bases of the junction left unmatched. This CDR3 contains 14 residues. Germline V lookup: CDR1 ENHRY, CDR2 SYGVKD. CDR3 DNA sequence: TGTGCCATCAGTGAGTCGACAGGGAGCTACGAGCAGTACTTC. Translating gives CAISESTGSYEQYF.

The chain carries TRBV4-1 and TRBJ2-7; D is unclear. Germline CDR1 MGHRA, CDR2 YSYEKL. This CDR3 region has 16 residues. Trimming took 5 bases from V and 0 from J, leaving 17 bases between them. CDR3 in amino acids: CASSVGRGESSYEQYF. CDR3 DNA sequence: TGCGCCAGCAGCGTCGGGCGAGGCGAAAGCTCCTACGAGCAGTACTTC.

This clone appeared once. Here the CDR3 DNA reads TGTGCCAGCACGGGAAGAGATACGCAGTATTTT. This sequence encodes CASTGRDTQYF. This chain joins TRBV19 and TRBJ2-3; tentatively, D is TRBD2 (5 bases). Germline CDR1 reads LNHDA; CDR2 reads SQIVND (reference sequence). Trimming took 9 bases from V and 5 from J, leaving 9 bases between them. The CDR3 extends over 11 amino acids.

The chain is built from TRBV19 and TRBJ2-1, with 12 bases identical to TRBD2. The CDR3 sequence is 15 residues long. CDR1 and CDR2 from the germline V gene are LNHDA and SQIVND (reference sequence). V shed 5 bases and J 5 bases; nucleotides not matched to a gene: 4. CDR3 nucleotides: TGTGCCAGTAGTTTTACTAGCGGGAGGCACAATGAGCAGTTCTTC. Translation: CASSFTSGRHNEQFF.

DNA of the CDR3: TGTGCCAGCAGCCTCTTTTATGATAGGACAGATACGCAGTATTTT. Amino acids: CASSLFYDRTDTQYF. V and J are TRBV9 and TRBJ2-3; D not certain. The germline gives CDR1 SGDLS, CDR2 YYNGEE. Trimming pared 4 bases from V and 3 bases from J, leaving 15 bases between. The CDR3 has 15 amino acids.

The chain recombines TRBV21-1 with TRBJ2-1; TRBD2 was called by the table and not checked on the DNA. TRBV21-1 is assigned pseudogene status. This CDR3 is 15 amino acids long. The CDR3 DNA reads TGTGCCAGCAGCAAAAGGGGTCGGGAGTCTGGTGAGCAGTTCTTC. Translation: CASSKRGRESGEQFF.

This chain links TRBV2 with TRBJ1-1; no clear D gene. The germline V gene encodes CDR1 SNHLY and CDR2 FYNNEI. CDR3 size: 15 residues. V shed 4 bases and J shed 0 bases, with 12 bases lying between them. CDR3 sequence: CASSVGRRLNTEAFF. The CDR3 coding sequence is TGTGCCAGCAGTGTGGGCAGACGGCTGAACACTGAAGCTTTCTTT. Variable domain in full (rest from reference TRBV2 and TRBJ1-1): EPEVTQTPSHQVTQMGQEVILRCVPISNHLYFYWYRQILGQKVEFLVSFYNNEISEKSEIFDDQFSVERPDGSNFTLKIRSTKLEDSAMYFCASSVGRRLNTEAFFGQGTRLTVV.

V and J are TRBV12-3 or TRBV12-4 and TRBJ1-2; 7 nucleotides align to TRBD1. J was trimmed by 2 bases and V by 8 bases; bases with no gene match: 5. The CDR3 is made up of 13 amino acids. The DNA of the CDR3 is TGTGCCAGCGGGAAACAGGGGAACTATGGCTACACCTTC. It is translated as CASGKQGNYGYTF.

The chain carries TRBV4-3 and TRBJ2-7; 8 bases line up with TRBD1. The V gene end was trimmed by 2 bases and the J gene end by 2 bases; junction bases not matched to a gene: 8. In germline, CDR1 is LGHNA, CDR2 YSLEER. The CDR3 loop spans 16 amino acids. CDR3 sequence: CASSQLGQGKTYEQYF. CDR3 DNA sequence: TGCGCCAGCAGCCAACTCGGACAGGGCAAGACCTACGAGCAGTACTTC.

The V gene is TRBV30, the J gene TRBJ1-1; D perhaps matches TRBD1 (6 bases). The germline V and J ends were trimmed by 2 bases and 5 bases, with 12 bases remaining between them. This CDR3 is 13 amino acids long. Germline values: CDR1 GTSNPN, CDR2 SVGIG (reference sequence). CDR3 DNA: TGTGCCTGGAGTCGCCAGGGGCGGACTGAAGCTTTCTTT. Residues: CAWSRQGRTEAFF. The full variable domain, in which reference TRBV30 and TRBJ1-1 provide the parts outside the CDR3, is SQTIHQWPATLVQPVGSPLSLECTVEGTSNPNLYWYRQAAGRGLQLLFYSVGIGQISSEVPQNLSASRPQDRQFILSSKKLLLSDSGFYLCAWSRQGRTEAFFGQGTRLTVV.

This clone was picked up one time. The chain employs TRBV7-3 and TRBJ2-3; perhaps TRBD2 as D (5 bases). Trimming cost V 5 bases and J 2 bases, with 5 bases left between them. The germline V gene encodes CDR1 SGHTA and CDR2 FQGTGA. The CDR3 loop spans 12 amino acids. CDR3 region: CASSDYTDTQYF. CDR3 DNA: TGTGCCAGCAGCGACTACACAGATACGCAGTATTTT.

This clone was recorded only once. The chain carries TRBV5-4 and TRBJ2-2, with D perhaps matching TRBD2 (5 bases). The germline V gene has CDR1 SGHNT and CDR2 YYREEE (reference sequence). Trimming pared 2 bases from V and 5 bases from J, leaving 7 bases between. CDR3 length equals 13 residues. The CDR3 nucleotides read TGTGCCAGCAGCTTCCCGGGAACCGGGGAGCTGTTTTTT. Protein sequence: CASSFPGTGELFF.